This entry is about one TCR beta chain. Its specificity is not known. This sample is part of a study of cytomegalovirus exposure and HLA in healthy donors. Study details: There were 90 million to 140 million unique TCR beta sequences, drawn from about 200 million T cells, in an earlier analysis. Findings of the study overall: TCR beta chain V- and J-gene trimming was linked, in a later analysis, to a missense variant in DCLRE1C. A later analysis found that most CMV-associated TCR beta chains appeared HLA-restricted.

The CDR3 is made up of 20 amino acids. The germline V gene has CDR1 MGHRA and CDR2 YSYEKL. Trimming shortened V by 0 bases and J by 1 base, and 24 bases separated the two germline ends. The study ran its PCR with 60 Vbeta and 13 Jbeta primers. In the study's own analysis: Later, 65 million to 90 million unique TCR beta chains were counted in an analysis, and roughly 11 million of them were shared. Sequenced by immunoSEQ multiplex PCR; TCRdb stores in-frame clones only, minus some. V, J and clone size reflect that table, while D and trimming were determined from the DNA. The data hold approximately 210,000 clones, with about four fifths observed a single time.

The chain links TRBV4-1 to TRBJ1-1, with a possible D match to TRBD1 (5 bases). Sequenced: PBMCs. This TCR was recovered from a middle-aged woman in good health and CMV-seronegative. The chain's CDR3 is CASSQDPRDGAKNWNTEAFF. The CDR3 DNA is TGCGCCAGCAGCCAAGATCCGCGGGACGGGGCGAAAAATTGGAACACTGAAGCTTTCTTT.